The present entry profiles one TCR beta chain with its context. Its antigen is undetermined. The study reverse transcribed the entire isolated RNA, so it sequenced expressed TCRB transcripts. Libraries were prepared by immunoSEQ multiplex PCR; TCRdb keeps only in-frame clonotypes and omits some of them. The table records a few hundred thousand clones, around 22% of them present only once. The CDR3 totals 15 residues. The data stem from a study of beta chain features in type 1 diabetes. Broader study findings: Among patients with Type 1 diabetes, TCRB CDR3s were moderately but significantly shorter in every one of the four CD4+ subsets.

This sequence was found in a woman under 40 with type 1 diabetes. V gene TRBV21-1 combines with J gene TRBJ2-1; the D call in the table, TRBD1, was not verified against the DNA. TRBV21-1 is listed as a pseudogene. The sequencing input was naive CD4+ T cells from blood. CDR3 DNA sequence: TGTGCCAGCAGCGGCGTCAACAGGGGGAACAATGAGCAGTTCTTC. Translating gives CASSGVNRGNNEQFF.